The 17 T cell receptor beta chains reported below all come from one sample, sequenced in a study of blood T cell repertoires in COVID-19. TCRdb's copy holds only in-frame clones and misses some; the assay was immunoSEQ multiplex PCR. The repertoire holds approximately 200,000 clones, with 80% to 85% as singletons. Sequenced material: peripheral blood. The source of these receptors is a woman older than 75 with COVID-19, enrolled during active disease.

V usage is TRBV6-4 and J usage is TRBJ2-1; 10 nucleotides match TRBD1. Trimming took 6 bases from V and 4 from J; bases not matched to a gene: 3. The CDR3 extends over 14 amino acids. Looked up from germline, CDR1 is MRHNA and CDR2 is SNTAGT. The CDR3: CASSRDRGYNEQFF. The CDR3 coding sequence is TGTGCCAGCAGCCGGGACAGGGGATACAATGAGCAGTTCTTC.

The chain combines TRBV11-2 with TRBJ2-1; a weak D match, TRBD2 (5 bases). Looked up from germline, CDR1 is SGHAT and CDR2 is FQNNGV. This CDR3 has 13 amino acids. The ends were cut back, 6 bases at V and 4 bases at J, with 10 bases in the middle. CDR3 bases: TGTGCCAGCAGTTTTAGCGAATACAATGAGCAGTTCTTC. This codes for CASSFSEYNEQFF.

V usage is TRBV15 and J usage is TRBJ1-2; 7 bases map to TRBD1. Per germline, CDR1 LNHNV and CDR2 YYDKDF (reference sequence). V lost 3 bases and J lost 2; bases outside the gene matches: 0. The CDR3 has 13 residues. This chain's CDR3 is CATSRGQNYGYTF. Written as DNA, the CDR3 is TGTGCCACCAGCAGGGGACAGAACTATGGCTACACCTTC. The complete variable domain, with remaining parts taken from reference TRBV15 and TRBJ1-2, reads DAMVIQNPRYQVTQFGKPVTLSCSQTLNHNVMYWYQQKSSQAPKLLFHYYDKDFNNEADTPDNFQSRRPNTSFCFLDIRSPGLGDTAMYLCATSRGQNYGYTFGSGTRLTVV.

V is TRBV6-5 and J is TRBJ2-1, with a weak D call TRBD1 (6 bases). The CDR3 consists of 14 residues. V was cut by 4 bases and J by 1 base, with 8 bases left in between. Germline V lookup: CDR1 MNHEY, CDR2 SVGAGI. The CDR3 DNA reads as TGTGCCAGCAGTTCGGACAGTTCCTACAATGAGCAGTTCTTC. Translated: CASSSDSSYNEQFF.

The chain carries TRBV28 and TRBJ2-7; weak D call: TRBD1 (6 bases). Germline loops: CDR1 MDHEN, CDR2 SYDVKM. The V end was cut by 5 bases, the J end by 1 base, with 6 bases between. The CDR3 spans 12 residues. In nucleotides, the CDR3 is TGTGCCAGCAGTACAGGGTCCTACGAGCAGTACGTC. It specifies CASSTGSYEQYV.

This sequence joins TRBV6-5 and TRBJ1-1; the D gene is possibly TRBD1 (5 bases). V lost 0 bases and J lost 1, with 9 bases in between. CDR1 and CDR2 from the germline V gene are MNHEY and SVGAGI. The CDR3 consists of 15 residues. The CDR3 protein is CASSYSTQGNTEAFF. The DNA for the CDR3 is TGTGCCAGCAGTTACTCGACCCAGGGGAACACTGAAGCTTTCTTT.

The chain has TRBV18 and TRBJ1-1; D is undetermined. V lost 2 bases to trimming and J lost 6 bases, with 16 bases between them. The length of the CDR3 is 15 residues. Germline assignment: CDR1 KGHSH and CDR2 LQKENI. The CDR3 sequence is CASSPTTTRTPEAFF. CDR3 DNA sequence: TGTGCCAGCTCACCAACTACAACCCGAACACCTGAAGCTTTCTTT.

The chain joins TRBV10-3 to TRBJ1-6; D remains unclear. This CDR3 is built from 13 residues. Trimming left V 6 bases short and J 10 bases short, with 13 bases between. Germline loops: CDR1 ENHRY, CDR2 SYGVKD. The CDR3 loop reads CAISMDSTSPLHF. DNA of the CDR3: TGTGCCATCAGCATGGACTCTACCTCACCCCTCCACTTT.

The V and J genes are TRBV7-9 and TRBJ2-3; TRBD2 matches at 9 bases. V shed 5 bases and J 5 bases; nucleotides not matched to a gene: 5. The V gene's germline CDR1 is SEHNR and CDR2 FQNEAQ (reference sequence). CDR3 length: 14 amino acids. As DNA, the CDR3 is TGTGCCAGCAGCGTCGAGCGGGGGGTAGATACGCAGTATTTT. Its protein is CASSVERGVDTQYF.

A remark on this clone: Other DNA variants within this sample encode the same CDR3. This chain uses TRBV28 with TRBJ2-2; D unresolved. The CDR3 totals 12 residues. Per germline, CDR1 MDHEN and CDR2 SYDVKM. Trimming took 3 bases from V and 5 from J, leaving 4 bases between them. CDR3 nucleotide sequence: TGTGCCAGCAGTTTGTCTACCGGGGAGCTGTTTTTT. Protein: CASSLSTGELFF. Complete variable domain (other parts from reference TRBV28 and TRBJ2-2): DVKVTQSSRYLVKRTGEKVFLECVQDMDHENMFWYRQDPGLGLRLIYFSYDVKMKEKGDIPEGYSVSREKKERFSLILESASTNQTSMYLCASSLSTGELFFGEGSRLTVL.

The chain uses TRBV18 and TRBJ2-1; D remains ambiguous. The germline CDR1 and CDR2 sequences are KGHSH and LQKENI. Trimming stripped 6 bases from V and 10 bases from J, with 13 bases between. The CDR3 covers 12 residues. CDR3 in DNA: TGTGCCAGCTCTCTGACTCAAGAGGAGCAGTTCTTC. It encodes CASSLTQEEQFF.

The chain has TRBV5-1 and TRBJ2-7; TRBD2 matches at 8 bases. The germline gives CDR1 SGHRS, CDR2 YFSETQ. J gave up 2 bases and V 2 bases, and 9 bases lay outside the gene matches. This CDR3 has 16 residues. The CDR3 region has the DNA TGCGCCAGCAGCTTAGTTTCGGGACTAGGAGCCTACGAGCAGTACTTC. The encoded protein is CASSLVSGLGAYEQYF.

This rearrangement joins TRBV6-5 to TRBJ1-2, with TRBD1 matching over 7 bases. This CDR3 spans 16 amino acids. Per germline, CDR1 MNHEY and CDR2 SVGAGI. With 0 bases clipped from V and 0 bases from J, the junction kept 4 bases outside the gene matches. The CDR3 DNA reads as TGTGCCAGCAGTTACTCTACAGGGGTTTCTAACTATGGCTACACCTTC. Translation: CASSYSTGVSNYGYTF.

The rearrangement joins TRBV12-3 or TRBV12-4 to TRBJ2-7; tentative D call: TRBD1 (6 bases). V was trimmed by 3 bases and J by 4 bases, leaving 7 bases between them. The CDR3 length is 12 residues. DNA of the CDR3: TGTGCCAGCAGTTTCAGGGGTTACGAGCAGTACGTC. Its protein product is CASSFRGYEQYV.

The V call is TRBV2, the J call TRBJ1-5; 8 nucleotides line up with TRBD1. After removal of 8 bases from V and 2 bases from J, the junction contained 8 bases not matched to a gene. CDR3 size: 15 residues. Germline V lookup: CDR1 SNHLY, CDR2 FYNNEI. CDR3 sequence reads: CASLGGTGGNQPQHF. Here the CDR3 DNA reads TGTGCCAGCCTGGGGGGGACAGGAGGCAATCAGCCCCAGCATTTT.

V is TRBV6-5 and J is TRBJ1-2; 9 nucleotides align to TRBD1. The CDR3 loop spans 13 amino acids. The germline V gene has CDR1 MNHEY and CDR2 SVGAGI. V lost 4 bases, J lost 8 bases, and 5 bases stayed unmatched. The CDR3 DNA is TGTGCCAGCAGTTCACAGGGGGCCCCAGGCTACACCTTC. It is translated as CASSSQGAPGYTF.

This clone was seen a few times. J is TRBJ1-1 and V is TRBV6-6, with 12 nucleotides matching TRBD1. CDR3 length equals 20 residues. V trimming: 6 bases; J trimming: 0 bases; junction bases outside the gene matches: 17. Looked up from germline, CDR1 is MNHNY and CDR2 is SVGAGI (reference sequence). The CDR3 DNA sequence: TGTGCCAGCAGCGCGTCCGGGACAGGGGGCTCGTCCCGCATGAACACTGAAGCTTTCTTT. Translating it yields CASSASGTGGSSRMNTEAFF.